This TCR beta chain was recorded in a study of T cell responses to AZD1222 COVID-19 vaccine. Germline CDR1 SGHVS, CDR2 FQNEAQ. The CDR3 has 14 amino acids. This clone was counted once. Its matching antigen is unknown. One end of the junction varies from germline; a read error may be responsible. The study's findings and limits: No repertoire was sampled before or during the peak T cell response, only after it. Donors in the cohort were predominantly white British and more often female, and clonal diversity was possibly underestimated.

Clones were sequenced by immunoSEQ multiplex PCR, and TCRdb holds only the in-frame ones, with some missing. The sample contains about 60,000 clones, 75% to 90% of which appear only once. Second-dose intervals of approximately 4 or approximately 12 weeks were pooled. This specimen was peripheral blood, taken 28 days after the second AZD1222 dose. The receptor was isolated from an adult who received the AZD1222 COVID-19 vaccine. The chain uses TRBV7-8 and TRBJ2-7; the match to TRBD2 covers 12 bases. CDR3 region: CASSPGTSGYGQYF. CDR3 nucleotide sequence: TGTGCCAGCAGCCCGGGGACTAGCGGGTACGGGCAGTACTTC.